Listed below are T cell receptor beta chains from one sample, sequenced in a study of blood T cell repertoires in COVID-19. Produced via immunoSEQ multiplex PCR; TCRdb's table is partial and in-frame only. The sample has around 230,000 clones, about 88% seen once. The sample consisted of peripheral blood. All receptors derive from a man in his forties with acute or convalescent COVID-19. Each CDR3 is given without its conserved first and last residue. Size tells how often a clone was seen (once, few, many) or the class of an expanded clone, and some rows leave it out.

J	V	size	CDR3
TRBJ2-6	TRBV30	NA	AWSVGAGGANVLT
TRBJ2-7	TRBV6-2/TRBV6-3	NA	ASSPRDRGVWLVYEQY
TRBJ1-2	TRBV7-9	NA	ASSLGVAGIDGYT
TRBJ2-3	TRBV6-5	NA	ASTLRGGGADTQY
TRBJ1-1	TRBV5-1	NA	ASSPATGVVLTEAF
TRBJ1-2	TRBV7-9	NA	ASDHGGAGTNYGYT
TRBJ2-2	TRBV18	NA	ASSPPLGGDGELF
TRBJ1-2	TRBV27	NA	ASSAQGRGYGYT
TRBJ2-3	TRBV5-4	NA	ASSFGVAGIGDTQY
TRBJ2-7	TRBV28	NA	ASSLLAGTGTYEQY
TRBJ1-5	TRBV30	NA	AWSHSSDQPQH
TRBJ2-1	TRBV11-2	NA	ASSLDYRSSYNEQF
TRBJ2-7	TRBV10-3	NA	AISPGQGNEQY
TRBJ2-7	TRBV7-8	NA	ASSWTGTVSYEQY
TRBJ1-6	TRBV24-1	NA	ATSDLAGDRIASNSPLH
TRBJ2-1	TRBV6-2/TRBV6-3	NA	ASSQTGGPSSYNEQF
TRBJ1-6	TRBV28	NA	ASKGAWNSPLH
TRBJ2-1	TRBV5-5	NA	ASSPGTGLGNEQF
TRBJ2-3	TRBV7-6	NA	ASSPGGGTADTQY
TRBJ2-1	TRBV10-1	NA	ASGDRLSYNEQF
TRBJ2-3	TRBV3-1/TRBV3-2	once	ASSQVGGSTDTQY
TRBJ1-2	TRBV7-2	few	ASSPQAGENYGYT
TRBJ2-3	TRBV9	NA	ASSVGVSGFTGTGVTDTQY
TRBJ2-3	TRBV30	once	AWRNPAGGHTQY
TRBJ2-1	TRBV19	NA	ASTEQGRYEQF